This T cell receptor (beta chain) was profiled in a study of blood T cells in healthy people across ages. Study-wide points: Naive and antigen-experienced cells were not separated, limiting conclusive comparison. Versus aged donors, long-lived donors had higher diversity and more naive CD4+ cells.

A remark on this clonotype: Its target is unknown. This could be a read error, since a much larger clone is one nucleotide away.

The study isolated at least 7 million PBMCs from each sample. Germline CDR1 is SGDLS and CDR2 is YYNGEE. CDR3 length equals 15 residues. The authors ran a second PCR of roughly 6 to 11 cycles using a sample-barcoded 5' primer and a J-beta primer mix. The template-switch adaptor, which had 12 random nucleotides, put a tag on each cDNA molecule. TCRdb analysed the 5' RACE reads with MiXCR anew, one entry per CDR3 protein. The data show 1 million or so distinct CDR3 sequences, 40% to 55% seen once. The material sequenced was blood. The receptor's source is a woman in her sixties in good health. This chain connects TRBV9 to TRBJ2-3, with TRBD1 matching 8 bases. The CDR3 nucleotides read TGTGTCAGCAGCGTAAAGGGGACAGGCGGATATACGCAGTATTTT. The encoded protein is CVSSVKGTGGYTQYF. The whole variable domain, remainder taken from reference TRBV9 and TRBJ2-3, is DSGVTQTPKHLITATGQRVTLRCSPRSGDLSVYWYQQSLDQGLQFLIQYYNGEERAKGNILERFSAQQFPDLHSELNLSSLELGDSALYFCVSSVKGTGGYTQYFGPGTRLTVL.